Below, 17 T cell receptor beta chains from the same sample are listed, as sequenced in a study of blood T cells in healthy people across ages. A sample-barcoded 5' primer and a J-beta primer mix were used in a second PCR of roughly 7 to 11 cycles. TCRdb recomputed calls from the 5' RACE reads with MiXCR, one row per CDR3 protein. This sample has 500,000 to 650,000 distinct CDR3 sequences, with about a quarter found just once. The data also belong to a second study, concerning T cells of mothers and their children.

Sequenced sample: blood. The origin of the receptors is a boy aged 2 to 10 in good health.

V is TRBV12-3 or TRBV12-4 and J is TRBJ2-2, with D unresolved. The V gene lost 1 base and the J gene lost 1 base, with 7 bases spanning the gap. The CDR3 runs to 15 residues. DNA of the CDR3: TGTGCCAGCAGTTTAGATAGTGAGAACACCGGGGAGCTGTTTTTT. It is translated as CASSLDSENTGELFF.

The gene calls are TRBV6-6 and TRBJ1-2, with 7 bases fitting TRBD1. The CDR3 is made up of 13 amino acids. CDR1 and CDR2 from the germline V gene are MNHNY and SVGAGI (reference sequence). J gave up 5 bases and V 2 bases, and 2 bases lay outside the gene matches. The CDR3 spells CASSYPQGYGYTF. In DNA form, the CDR3 reads TGTGCCAGCAGTTACCCACAGGGGTATGGCTACACCTTC.

The chain links TRBV5-5 to TRBJ2-7, with 7 bases matching TRBD1. The germline V gene has CDR1 SGHKS and CDR2 YYEKEE (reference sequence). This CDR3 region has 14 residues. Trimming removed 0 bases from V and 2 bases from J; junction bases left unmatched: 2. Here the CDR3 DNA reads TGTGCCAGCAGCTTGGTTGGGACAGCCTACGAGCAGTACTTC. Encoded protein: CASSLVGTAYEQYF.

This clonotype was counted a few times. The CDR3 coding sequence is TGTGCCAGCAGCTTGGCCCGGGACAGGGGGTACCAAGAGACCCAGTACTTC. This codes for CASSLARDRGYQETQYF. The gene calls are TRBV5-6 and TRBJ2-5; 11 nucleotides agree with TRBD1. J gave up 0 bases and V 0 bases, and 4 bases lay outside the gene matches. Germline assignment: CDR1 SGHDT and CDR2 YYEEEE. The CDR3 covers 17 residues.

V gene TRBV7-9 combines with J gene TRBJ1-1, with 7 bases aligning to TRBD1. V shed 6 bases, J shed 2 bases, and the junction held 18 bases outside the gene matches. The CDR3 runs to 18 residues. The germline V gene encodes CDR1 SEHNR and CDR2 FQNEAQ (reference sequence). The CDR3 DNA sequence: TGTGCCAGCAGACATAGGGACAGCCCAAATTTACCTAACACTGAAGCTTTCTTT. Translation: CASRHRDSPNLPNTEAFF.

There are a few counts of this clonotype. The chain combines TRBV6-1 with TRBJ2-5; 10 nucleotides agree with TRBD1. The germline V gene has CDR1 MNHNS and CDR2 SASEGT. The CDR3 runs 16 residues. With 4 bases clipped from V and 3 bases from J, the junction kept 8 bases outside the gene matches. The CDR3 sequence is CASSAWRGTGEETQYF. CDR3 nucleotides: TGTGCCAGCAGTGCGTGGCGGGGGACAGGGGAAGAGACCCAGTACTTC.

This clonotype occurred a few times. The chain couples TRBV12-5 to TRBJ2-5; D perhaps matches TRBD1 (6 bases). Germline CDR1 LGHNT, CDR2 FRNRAP. CDR3 length equals 17 residues. Trimming shortened V by 6 bases and J by 7 bases, and 27 bases separated the two germline ends. This CDR3 is CASGPNARGGRRRTQYF. The CDR3, as DNA: TGTGCTAGTGGCCCCAACGCCAGGGGCGGTCGAAGACGGACCCAGTACTTC.

This clonotype was seen a single time. CDR3 in DNA: TGTGCCAGCAGCTTCTCACAGGTTGGGAATTCACCCCTCCACTTT. Its protein product is CASSFSQVGNSPLHF. The chain employs TRBV7-2 and TRBJ1-6; possibly TRBD1 for D (5 bases). CDR3 size: 15 residues. V was pared by 3 bases and J by 7 bases, with 13 bases between. From germline, CDR1 is SGHTA and CDR2 FQGNSA. Full variable domain (rest looked up from reference TRBV7-2 and TRBJ1-6): GAGVSQSPSNKVTEKGKDVELRCDPISGHTALYWYRQSLGQGLEFLIYFQGNSAPDKSGLPSDRFSAERTGGSVSTLTIQRTQQEDSAVYLCASSFSQVGNSPLHFGNGTRLTVT.

The chain carries TRBV28 and TRBJ1-5, with 9 bases that match TRBD1. V trimming: 6 bases; J trimming: 6 bases; junction bases outside the gene matches: 9. The CDR3 is made up of 15 amino acids. CDR1 is MDHEN and CDR2 is SYDVKM in the germline V gene. CDR3 protein: CASSSWTGASQPQHF. CDR3 bases: TGTGCCAGCAGCTCCTGGACAGGGGCTTCTCAGCCCCAGCATTTT.

This rearrangement joins TRBV11-2 to TRBJ2-5; D is ambiguous. The DNA matches TRBJ2-1 better at its end, which makes the J call doubtful. The CDR3 contains 14 residues. Germline V gene sequence: CDR1 SGHAT, CDR2 FQNNGV. CDR3 sequence reads: CASSLQTMVNEQFF. Here the CDR3 DNA reads TGTGCCAGCAGCTTACAGACGATGGTCAATGAGCAGTTCTTC.

This clonotype has a handful of counts. V is TRBV4-3 and J is TRBJ2-5, with 10 bases that match TRBD1. The CDR3 has 15 amino acids. The ends lost 3 bases at V and 4 bases at J; junction bases unmatched: 5. Germline V CDR1 and CDR2: LGHNA, YSLEER. This CDR3 is CASSQRDRGAETQYF. As DNA, the CDR3 is TGCGCCAGCAGCCAGCGGGACAGGGGCGCAGAGACCCAGTACTTC.

The V and J genes are TRBV2 and TRBJ2-3; tentatively, D is TRBD2 (5 bases). The CDR3 contains 15 residues. V gave up 2 bases and J gave up 5 bases, with 14 bases separating them. Germline V gene lookup returns CDR1 SNHLY and CDR2 FYNNEI. CDR3 DNA: TGTGCCAGCAGTGAAAAGAATCTACTAGTAGATACGCAGTATTTT. Its protein product is CASSEKNLLVDTQYF.

V usage is TRBV20-1 and J usage is TRBJ2-3; 10 nucleotides align to TRBD2. V dropped 6 bases and J dropped 4; count of bases not matched to a gene: 7. This CDR3 has 14 amino acids. In germline, CDR1 is DFQATT, CDR2 SNEGSKA (reference sequence). CDR3 region: CSARLAGYSDTQYF. CDR3 in DNA: TGCAGTGCAAGACTAGCGGGTTACTCAGATACGCAGTATTTT.

The chain carries TRBV7-2 and TRBJ2-3; unclear D gene. CDR1 and CDR2 from the germline V gene are SGHTA and FQGNSA. The CDR3 covers 16 residues. With 1 base removed from V and 10 bases from J, the gap between germline ends came to 21 bases. As DNA, the CDR3 is TGTGCCAGCAGCTTAGGGTTAGGGCTGGCCGTTTATCCGCAGTATTTT. Encoded protein: CASSLGLGLAVYPQYF. Using reference TRBV7-2 and TRBJ2-3 for the parts outside the CDR3, the full variable domain is GAGVSQSPSNKVTEKGKDVELRCDPISGHTALYWYRQSLGQGLEFLIYFQGNSAPDKSGLPSDRFSAERTGGSVSTLTIQRTQQEDSAVYLCASSLGLGLAVYPQYFGPGTRLTVL.

This clonotype was counted a few times. The V gene is TRBV11-2, the J gene TRBJ1-6, with unresolved D. The germline V gene has CDR1 SGHAT and CDR2 FQNNGV. The CDR3 is 16 amino acids. Trimming stripped 3 bases from V and 4 bases from J, with 13 bases between. CDR3 nucleotide sequence: TGTGCCAGCAGCTTTGGTCGGGGTCAATATAATTCACCCCTCCACTTT. Translated, it gives CASSFGRGQYNSPLHF.

At least ten counts were recorded for this clonotype. This rearrangement joins TRBV15 to TRBJ2-6; either TRBD1 or TRBD2 may supply D (5 bases each). The length of the CDR3 is 17 residues. Germline V CDR1 and CDR2: LNHNV, YYDKDF (reference sequence). V dropped 1 base and J dropped 4 bases, with 14 bases sitting between them. CDR3 sequence (DNA): TGTGCCACCAGCAGAGCAGGGAGCGGTTTCGGGGCCAACGTCCTGACTTTC. It specifies CATSRAGSGFGANVLTF.

The chain is built from TRBV30 and TRBJ2-5; maybe TRBD2 (6 bases). CDR3 length equals 13 residues. V gave up 4 bases and J gave up 5 bases, with 14 bases separating them. The germline gives CDR1 GTSNPN, CDR2 SVGIG (reference sequence). The CDR3 sequence is CAWTRLGAETQYF. The CDR3 DNA is TGTGCCTGGACCCGACTAGGTGCGGAGACCCAGTACTTC.